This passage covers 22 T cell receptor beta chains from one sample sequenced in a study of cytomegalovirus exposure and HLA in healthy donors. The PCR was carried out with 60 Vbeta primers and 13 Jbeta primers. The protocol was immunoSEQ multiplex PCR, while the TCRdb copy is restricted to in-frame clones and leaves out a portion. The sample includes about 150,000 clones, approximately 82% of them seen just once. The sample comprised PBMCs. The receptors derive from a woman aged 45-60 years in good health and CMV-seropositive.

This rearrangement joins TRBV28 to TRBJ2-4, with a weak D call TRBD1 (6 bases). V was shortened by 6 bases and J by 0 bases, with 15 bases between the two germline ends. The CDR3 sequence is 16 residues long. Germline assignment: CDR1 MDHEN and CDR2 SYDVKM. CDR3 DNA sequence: TGTGCCAGCAGGCGTGCGGACAGACTAGCCAAAAACATTCAGTACTTC. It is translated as CASRRADRLAKNIQYF.

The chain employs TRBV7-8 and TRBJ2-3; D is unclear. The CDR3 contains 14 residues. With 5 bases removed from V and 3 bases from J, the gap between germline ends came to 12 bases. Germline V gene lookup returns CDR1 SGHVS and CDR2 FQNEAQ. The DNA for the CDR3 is TGTGCCAGCAGCCCAACCGCGCTTACAGATACGCAGTATTTT. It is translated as CASSPTALTDTQYF.

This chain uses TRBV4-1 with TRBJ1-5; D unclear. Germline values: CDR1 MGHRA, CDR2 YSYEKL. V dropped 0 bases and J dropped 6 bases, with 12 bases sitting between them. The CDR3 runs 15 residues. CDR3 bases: TGCGCCAGCAGCCAAGACTCGGGGTGGGCTCAGCCCCAGCATTTT. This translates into CASSQDSGWAQPQHF.

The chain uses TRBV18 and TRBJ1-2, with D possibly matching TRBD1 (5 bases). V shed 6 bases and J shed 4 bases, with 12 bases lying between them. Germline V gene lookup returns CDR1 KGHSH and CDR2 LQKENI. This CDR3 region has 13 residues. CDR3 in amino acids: CASSPGLSYGYTF. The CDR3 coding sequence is TGTGCCAGCTCCCCGGGACTGAGCTATGGCTACACCTTC.

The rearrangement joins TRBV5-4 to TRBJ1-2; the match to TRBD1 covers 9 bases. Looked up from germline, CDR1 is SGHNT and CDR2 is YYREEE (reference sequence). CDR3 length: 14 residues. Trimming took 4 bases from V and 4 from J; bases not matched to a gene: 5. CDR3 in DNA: TGTGCCAGCAGCACGGGACAGGGACCCTATGGCTACACCTTC. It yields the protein CASSTGQGPYGYTF.

The CDR3: CASSPEGRSGANVLTF. The CDR3 coding sequence is TGTGCCAGCAGCCCTGAGGGCAGGTCTGGGGCCAACGTCCTGACTTTC. This chain joins TRBV9 and TRBJ2-6, with D possibly TRBD2 on 5 matching bases. This CDR3 is 16 amino acids long. From germline, CDR1 is SGDLS and CDR2 YYNGEE. The V and J ends lost 4 bases and 1 base respectively, with 12 bases between them. Complete variable domain (other parts from reference TRBV9 and TRBJ2-6): DSGVTQTPKHLITATGQRVTLRCSPRSGDLSVYWYQQSLDQGLQFLIQYYNGEERAKGNILERFSAQQFPDLHSELNLSSLELGDSALYFCASSPEGRSGANVLTFGAGSRLTVL.

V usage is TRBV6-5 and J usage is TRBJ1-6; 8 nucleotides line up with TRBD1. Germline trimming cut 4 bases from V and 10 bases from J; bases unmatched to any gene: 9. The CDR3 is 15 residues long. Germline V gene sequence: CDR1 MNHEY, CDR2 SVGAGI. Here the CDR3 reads CASSSGQAGRSPLHF. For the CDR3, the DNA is TGTGCCAGCAGTTCGGGACAGGCGGGAAGATCACCCCTCCACTTT.

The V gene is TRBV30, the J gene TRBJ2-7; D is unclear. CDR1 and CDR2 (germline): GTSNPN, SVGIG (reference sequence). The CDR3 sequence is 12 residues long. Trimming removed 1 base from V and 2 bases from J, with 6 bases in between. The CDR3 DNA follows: TGTGCCTGGAGTGACAGAGCCTACGAGCAGTACTTC. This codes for CAWSDRAYEQYF.

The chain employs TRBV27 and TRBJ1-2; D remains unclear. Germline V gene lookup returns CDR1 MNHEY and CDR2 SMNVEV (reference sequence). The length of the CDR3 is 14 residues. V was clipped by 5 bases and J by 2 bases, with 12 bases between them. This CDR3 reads CASSPLGLNYGYTF. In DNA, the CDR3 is TGTGCCAGCAGTCCCCTGGGCCTGAACTATGGCTACACCTTC.

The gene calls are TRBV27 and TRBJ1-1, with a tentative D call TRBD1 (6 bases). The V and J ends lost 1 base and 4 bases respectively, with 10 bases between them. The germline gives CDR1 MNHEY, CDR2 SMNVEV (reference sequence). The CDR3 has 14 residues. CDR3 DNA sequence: TGTGCCAGCAGTTTATTCGGGGGGCTCACTGAAGCTTTCTTT. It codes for CASSLFGGLTEAFF.

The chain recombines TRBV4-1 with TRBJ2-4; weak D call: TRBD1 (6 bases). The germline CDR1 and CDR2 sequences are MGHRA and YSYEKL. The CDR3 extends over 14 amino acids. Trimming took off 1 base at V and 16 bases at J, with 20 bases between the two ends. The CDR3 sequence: CASSQAGQGAPGYF. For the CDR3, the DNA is TGCGCCAGCAGCCAAGCGGGACAAGGGGCTCCGGGATACTTC.

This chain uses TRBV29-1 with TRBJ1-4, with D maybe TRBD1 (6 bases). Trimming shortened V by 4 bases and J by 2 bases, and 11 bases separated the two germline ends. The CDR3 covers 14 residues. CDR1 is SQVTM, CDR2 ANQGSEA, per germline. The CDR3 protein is CSVAQGNTNEKLFF. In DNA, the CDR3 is TGCAGCGTTGCACAGGGAAACACTAATGAAAAACTGTTTTTT. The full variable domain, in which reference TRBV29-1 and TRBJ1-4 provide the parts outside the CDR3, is SAVISQKPSRDICQRGTSLTIQCQVDSQVTMMFWYRQQPGQSLTLIATANQGSEATYESGFVIDKFPISRPNLTFSTLTVSNMSPEDSSIYLCSVAQGNTNEKLFFGSGTQLSVL.

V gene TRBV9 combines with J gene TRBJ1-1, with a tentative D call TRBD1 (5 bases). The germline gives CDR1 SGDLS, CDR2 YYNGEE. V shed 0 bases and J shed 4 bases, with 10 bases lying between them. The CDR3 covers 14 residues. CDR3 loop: CASSVGRGGTEAFF. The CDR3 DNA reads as TGTGCCAGCAGCGTAGGGCGGGGGGGCACTGAAGCTTTCTTT. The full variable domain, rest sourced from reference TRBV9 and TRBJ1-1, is DSGVTQTPKHLITATGQRVTLRCSPRSGDLSVYWYQQSLDQGLQFLIQYYNGEERAKGNILERFSAQQFPDLHSELNLSSLELGDSALYFCASSVGRGGTEAFFGQGTRLTVV.

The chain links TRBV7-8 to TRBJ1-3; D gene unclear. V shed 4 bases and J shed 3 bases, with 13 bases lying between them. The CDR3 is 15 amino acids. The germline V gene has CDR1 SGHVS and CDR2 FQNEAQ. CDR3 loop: CASSSGVTRGNTIYF. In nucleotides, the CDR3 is TGTGCCAGCAGCTCCGGGGTCACCCGTGGAAACACCATATATTTT.

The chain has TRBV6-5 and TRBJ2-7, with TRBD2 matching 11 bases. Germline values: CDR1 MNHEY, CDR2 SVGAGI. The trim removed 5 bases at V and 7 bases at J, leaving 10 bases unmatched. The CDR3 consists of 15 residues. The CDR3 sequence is CASSPIAGGPREQYF. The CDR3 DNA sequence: TGTGCCAGCAGTCCAATAGCGGGGGGGCCGCGTGAGCAGTACTTC.

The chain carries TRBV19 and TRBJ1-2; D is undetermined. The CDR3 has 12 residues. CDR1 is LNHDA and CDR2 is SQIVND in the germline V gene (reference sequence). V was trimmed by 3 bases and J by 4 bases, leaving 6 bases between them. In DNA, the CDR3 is TGTGCCAGTAGTATGGCCCCCTATGGCTACACCTTC. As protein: CASSMAPYGYTF.

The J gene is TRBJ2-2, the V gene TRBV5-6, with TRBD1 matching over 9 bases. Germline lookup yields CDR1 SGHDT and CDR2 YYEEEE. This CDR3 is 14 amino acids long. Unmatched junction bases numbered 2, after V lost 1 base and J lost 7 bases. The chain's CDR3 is CASSLTGGGGELFF. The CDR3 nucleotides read TGTGCCAGCAGCTTGACAGGGGGCGGCGGGGAGCTGTTTTTT. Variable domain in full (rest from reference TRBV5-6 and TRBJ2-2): DAGVTQSPTHLIKTRGQQVTLRCSPKSGHDTVSWYQQALGQGPQFIFQYYEEEERQRGNFPDRFSGHQFPNYSSELNVNALLLGDSALYLCASSLTGGGGELFFGEGSRLTVL.

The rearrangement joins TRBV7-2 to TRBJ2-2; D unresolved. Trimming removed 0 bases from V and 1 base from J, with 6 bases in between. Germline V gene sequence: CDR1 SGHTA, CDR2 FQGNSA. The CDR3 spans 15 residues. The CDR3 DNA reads TGTGCCAGCAGCTTAGCGAACGGGAACACCGGGGAGCTGTTTTTT. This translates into CASSLANGNTGELFF.

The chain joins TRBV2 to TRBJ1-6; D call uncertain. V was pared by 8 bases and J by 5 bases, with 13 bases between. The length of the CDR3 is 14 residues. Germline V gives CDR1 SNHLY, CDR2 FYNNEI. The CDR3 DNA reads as TGTGCCAGCCGGGGTAACGGGGATAATTCACCCCTCCACTTT. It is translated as CASRGNGDNSPLHF.

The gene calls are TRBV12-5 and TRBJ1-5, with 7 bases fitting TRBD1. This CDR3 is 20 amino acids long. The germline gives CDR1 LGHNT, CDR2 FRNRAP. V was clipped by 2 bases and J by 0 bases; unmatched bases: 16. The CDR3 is CASGLLTELDRTYSNQPQHF. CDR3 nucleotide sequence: TGTGCTAGTGGTTTGCTGACTGAACTGGACAGGACTTATAGCAATCAGCCCCAGCATTTT. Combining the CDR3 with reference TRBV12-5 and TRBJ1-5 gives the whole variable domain DARVTQTPRHKVTEMGQEVTMRCQPILGHNTVFWYRQTMMQGLELLAYFRNRAPLDDSGMPKDRFSAEMPDATLATLKIQPSEPRDSAVYFCASGLLTELDRTYSNQPQHFGDGTRLSIL.

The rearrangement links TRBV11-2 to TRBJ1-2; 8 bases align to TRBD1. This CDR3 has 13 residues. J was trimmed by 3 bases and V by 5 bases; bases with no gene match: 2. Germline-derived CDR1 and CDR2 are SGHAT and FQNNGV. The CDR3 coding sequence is TGTGCCAGCAGCCCGGACAGGGACTATGGCTACACCTTC. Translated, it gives CASSPDRDYGYTF.

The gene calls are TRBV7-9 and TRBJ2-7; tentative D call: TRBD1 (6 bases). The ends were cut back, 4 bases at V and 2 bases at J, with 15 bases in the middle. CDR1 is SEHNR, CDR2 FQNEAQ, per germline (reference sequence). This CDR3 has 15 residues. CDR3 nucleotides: TGTGCCAGCAGCTCGCCAGGGACACAGACCTACGAGCAGTACTTC. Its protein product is CASSSPGTQTYEQYF.